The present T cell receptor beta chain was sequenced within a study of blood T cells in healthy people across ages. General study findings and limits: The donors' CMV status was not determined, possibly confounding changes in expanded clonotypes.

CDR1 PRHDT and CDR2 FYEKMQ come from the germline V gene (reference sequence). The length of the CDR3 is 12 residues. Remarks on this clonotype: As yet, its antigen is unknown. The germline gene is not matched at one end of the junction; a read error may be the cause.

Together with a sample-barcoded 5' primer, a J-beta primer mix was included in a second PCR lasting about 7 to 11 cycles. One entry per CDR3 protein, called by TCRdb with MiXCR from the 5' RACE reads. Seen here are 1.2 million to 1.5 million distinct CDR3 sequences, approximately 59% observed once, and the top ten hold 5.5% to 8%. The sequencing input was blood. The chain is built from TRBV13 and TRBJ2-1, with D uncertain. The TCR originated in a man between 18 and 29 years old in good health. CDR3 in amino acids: CAISLSTNEQFF. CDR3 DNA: TGTGCCATCAGCTTATCGACTAATGAGCAGTTCTTC.